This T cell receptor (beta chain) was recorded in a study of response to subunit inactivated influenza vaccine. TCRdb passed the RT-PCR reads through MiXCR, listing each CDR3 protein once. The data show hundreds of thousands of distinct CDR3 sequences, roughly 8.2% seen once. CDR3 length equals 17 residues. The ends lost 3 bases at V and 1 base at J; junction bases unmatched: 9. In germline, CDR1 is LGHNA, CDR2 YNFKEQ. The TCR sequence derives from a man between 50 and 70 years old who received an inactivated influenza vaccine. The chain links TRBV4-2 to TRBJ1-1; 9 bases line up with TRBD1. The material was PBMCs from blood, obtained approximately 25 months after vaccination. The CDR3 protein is CASSQRPGTGTNTEAFF. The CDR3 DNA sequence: TGTGCCAGCAGCCAGCGTCCCGGGACAGGGACGAACACTGAAGCTTTCTTT.